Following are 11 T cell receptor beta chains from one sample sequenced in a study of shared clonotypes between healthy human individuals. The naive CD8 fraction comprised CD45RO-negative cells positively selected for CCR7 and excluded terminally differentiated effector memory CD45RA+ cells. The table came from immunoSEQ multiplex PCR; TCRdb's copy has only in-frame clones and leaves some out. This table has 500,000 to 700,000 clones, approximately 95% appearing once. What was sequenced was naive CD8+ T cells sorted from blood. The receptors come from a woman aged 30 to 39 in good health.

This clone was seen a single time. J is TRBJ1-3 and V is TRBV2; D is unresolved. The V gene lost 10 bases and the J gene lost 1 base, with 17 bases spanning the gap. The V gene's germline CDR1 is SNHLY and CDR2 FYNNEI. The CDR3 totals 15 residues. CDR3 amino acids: CATPKGKGSGNTIYF. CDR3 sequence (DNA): TGTGCCACACCAAAGGGTAAAGGGTCTGGAAACACCATATATTTT. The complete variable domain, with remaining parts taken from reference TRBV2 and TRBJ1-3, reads EPEVTQTPSHQVTQMGQEVILRCVPISNHLYFYWYRQILGQKVEFLVSFYNNEISEKSEIFDDQFSVERPDGSNFTLKIRSTKLEDSAMYFCATPKGKGSGNTIYFGEGSWLTVV.

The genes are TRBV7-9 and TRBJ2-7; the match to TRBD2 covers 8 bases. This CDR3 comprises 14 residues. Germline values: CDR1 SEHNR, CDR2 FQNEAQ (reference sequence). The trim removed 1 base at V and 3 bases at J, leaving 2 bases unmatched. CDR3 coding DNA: TGTGCCAGCAGCTTAGAGGCGGGAGGCTACGAGCAGTACTTC. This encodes CASSLEAGGYEQYF.

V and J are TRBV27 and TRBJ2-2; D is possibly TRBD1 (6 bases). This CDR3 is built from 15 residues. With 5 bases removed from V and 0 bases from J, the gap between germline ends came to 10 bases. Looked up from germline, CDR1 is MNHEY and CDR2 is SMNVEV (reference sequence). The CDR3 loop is CASSERQANTGELFF. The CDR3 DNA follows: TGTGCCAGCAGTGAGAGACAGGCGAACACCGGGGAGCTGTTTTTT.

The CDR3 DNA follows: TGTGCCAGCAGTTCCAAGACAGAACCCTACGAGCAGTACTTC. Its translation: CASSSKTEPYEQYF. The rearrangement joins TRBV7-9 to TRBJ2-7, with D tentatively TRBD1 (5 bases). Germline CDR1 is SEHNR and CDR2 is FQNEAQ (reference sequence). Trimming took 6 bases from V and 2 from J, leaving 14 bases between them. This CDR3 is 14 amino acids long. The variable domain in full, with the rest retrieved from reference TRBV7-9 and TRBJ2-7, is DTGVSQNPRHKITKRGQNVTFRCDPISEHNRLYWYRQTLGQGPEFLTYFQNEAQLEKSRLLSDRFSAERPKGSFSTLEIQRTEQGDSAMYLCASSSKTEPYEQYFGPGTRLTVT.

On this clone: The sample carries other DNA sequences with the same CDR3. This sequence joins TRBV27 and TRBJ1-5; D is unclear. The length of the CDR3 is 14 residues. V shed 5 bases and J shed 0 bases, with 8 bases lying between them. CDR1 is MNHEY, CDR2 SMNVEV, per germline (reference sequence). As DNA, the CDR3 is TGTGCCAGCAGTCTGGACCCTAGCAATCAGCCCCAGCATTTT. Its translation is CASSLDPSNQPQHF.

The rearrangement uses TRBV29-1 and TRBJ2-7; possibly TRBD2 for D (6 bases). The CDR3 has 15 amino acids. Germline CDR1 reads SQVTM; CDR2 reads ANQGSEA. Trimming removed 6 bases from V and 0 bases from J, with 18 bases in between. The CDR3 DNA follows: TGCAGCGTCGAGGACGGCGGGATTAGCTCCTACGAGCAGTACTTC. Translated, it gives CSVEDGGISSYEQYF.

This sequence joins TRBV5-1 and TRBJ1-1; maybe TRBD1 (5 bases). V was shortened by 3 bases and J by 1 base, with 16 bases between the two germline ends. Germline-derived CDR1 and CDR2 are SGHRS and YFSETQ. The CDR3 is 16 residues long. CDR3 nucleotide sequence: TGCGCCAGCAGCTGGTCTCTAGGGGAGACGAACACTGAAGCTTTCTTT. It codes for CASSWSLGETNTEAFF.

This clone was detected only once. The DNA of the CDR3 is TGTGCCAGCAGCTTAGATCTTACTAGCACAGATACGCAGTATTTT. Protein product: CASSLDLTSTDTQYF. The rearrangement joins TRBV7-9 to TRBJ2-3; D not resolved. The V end was cut by 1 base, the J end by 0 bases, with 8 bases between. The CDR3 has 15 residues. Germline V gene lookup returns CDR1 SEHNR and CDR2 FQNEAQ (reference sequence).

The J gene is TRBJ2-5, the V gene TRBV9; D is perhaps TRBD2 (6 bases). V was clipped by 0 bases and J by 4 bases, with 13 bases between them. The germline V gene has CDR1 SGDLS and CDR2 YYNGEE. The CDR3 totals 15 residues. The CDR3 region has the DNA TGTGCCAGCAGCGTAGAGAGCGGAGGGGTAGAGACCCAGTACTTC. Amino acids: CASSVESGGVETQYF.

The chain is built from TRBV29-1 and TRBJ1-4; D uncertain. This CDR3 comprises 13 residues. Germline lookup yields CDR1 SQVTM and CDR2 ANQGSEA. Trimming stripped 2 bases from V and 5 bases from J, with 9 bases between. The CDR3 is CSVEPGLNEKLFF. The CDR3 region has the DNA TGCAGCGTTGAACCGGGCTTGAATGAAAAACTGTTTTTT.

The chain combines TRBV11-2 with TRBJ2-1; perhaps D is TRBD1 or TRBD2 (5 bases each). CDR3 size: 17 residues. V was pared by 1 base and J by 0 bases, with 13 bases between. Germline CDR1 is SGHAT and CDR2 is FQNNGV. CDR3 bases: TGTGCCAGCAGCTTAGTCCGAGGGGTATCCTCCTACAATGAGCAGTTCTTC. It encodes CASSLVRGVSSYNEQFF.